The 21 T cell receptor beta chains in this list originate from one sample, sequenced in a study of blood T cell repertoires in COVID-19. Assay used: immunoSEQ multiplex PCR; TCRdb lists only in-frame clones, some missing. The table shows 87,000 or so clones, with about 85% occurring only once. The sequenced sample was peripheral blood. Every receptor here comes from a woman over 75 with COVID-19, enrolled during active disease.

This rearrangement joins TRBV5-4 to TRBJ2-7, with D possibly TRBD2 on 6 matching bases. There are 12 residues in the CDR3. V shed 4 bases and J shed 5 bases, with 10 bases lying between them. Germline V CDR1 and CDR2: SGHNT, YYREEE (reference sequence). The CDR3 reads CASSPPGDEQYF. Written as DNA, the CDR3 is TGTGCCAGCAGCCCCCCGGGGGACGAGCAGTACTTC.

CDR3 sequence reads: CASSVDRDNEQFF. In nucleotides, the CDR3 is TGTGCCAGCAGCGTGGACAGGGACAATGAGCAGTTCTTC. The chain recombines TRBV11-1 with TRBJ2-1; 8 nucleotides agree with TRBD1. V was clipped by 5 bases and J by 5 bases; unmatched bases: 2. The CDR3 runs 13 residues. Germline loops: CDR1 SGHAT, CDR2 FQDESV (reference sequence). The whole variable domain, filled in from reference TRBV11-1 and TRBJ2-1, reads EAEVAQSPRYKITEKSQAVAFWCDPISGHATLYWYRQILGQGPELLVQFQDESVVDDSQLPKDRFSAERLKGVDSTLKIQPAELGDSAMYLCASSVDRDNEQFFGPGTRLTVL.

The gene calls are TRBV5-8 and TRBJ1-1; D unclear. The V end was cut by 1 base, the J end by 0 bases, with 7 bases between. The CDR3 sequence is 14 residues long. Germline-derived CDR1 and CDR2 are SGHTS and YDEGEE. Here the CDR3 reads CASSLWALNTEAFF. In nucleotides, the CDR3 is TGTGCCAGCAGCTTGTGGGCCTTGAACACTGAAGCTTTCTTT.

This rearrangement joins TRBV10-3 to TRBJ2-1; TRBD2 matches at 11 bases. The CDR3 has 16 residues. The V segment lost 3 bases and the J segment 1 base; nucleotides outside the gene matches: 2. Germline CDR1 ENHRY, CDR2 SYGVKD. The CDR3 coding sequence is TGTGCCATCAGTGATCTAGCGGGGGGTTCCTACAATGAGCAGTTCTTC. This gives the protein CAISDLAGGSYNEQFF.

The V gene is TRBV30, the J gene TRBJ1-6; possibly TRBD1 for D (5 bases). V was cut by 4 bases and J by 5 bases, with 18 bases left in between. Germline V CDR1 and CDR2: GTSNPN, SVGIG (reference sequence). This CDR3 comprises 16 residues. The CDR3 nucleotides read TGTGCCTGGACGGGCGGGATTTGGGGCCATAATTCACCCCTCCACTTT. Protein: CAWTGGIWGHNSPLHF.

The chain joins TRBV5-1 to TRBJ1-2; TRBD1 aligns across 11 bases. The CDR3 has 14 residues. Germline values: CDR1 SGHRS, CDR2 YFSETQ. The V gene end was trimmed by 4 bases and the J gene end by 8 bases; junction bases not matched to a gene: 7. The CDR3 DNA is TGCGCCAGCAGCCCGCGGACAGGGGGCCTCGGCTACACCTTC. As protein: CASSPRTGGLGYTF. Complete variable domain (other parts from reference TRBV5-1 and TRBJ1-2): KAGVTQTPRYLIKTRGQQVTLSCSPISGHRSVSWYQQTPGQGLQFLFEYFSETQRNKGNFPGRFSGRQFSNSRSEMNVSTLELGDSALYLCASSPRTGGLGYTFGSGTRLTVV.

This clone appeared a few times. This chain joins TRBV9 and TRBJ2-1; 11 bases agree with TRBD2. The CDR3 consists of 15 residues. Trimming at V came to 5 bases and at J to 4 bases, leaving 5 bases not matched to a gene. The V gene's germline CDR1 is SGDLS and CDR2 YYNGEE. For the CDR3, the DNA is TGTGCCAGCAGACCCGGGACTAGCGGATACAATGAGCAGTTCTTC. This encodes CASRPGTSGYNEQFF.

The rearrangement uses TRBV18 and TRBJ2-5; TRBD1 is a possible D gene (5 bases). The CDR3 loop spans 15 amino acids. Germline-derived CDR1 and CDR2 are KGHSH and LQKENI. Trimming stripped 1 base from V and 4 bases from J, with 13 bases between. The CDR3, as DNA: TGTGCCAGCTCACCACTGGGAAAAAGGGGAGAGACCCAGTACTTC. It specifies CASSPLGKRGETQYF. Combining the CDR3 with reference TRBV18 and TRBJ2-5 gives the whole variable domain NAGVMQNPRHLVRRRGQEARLRCSPMKGHSHVYWYRQLPEEGLKFMVYLQKENIIDESGMPKERFSAEFPKEGPSILRIQQVVRGDSAAYFCASSPLGKRGETQYFGPGTRLLVL.

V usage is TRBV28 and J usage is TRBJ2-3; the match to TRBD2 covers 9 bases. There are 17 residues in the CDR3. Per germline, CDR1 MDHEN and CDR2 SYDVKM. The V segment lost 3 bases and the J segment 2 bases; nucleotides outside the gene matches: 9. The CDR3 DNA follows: TGTGCCAGCAGTTTCGAACGACTAGCGGTAATCACAGATACGCAGTATTTT. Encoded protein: CASSFERLAVITDTQYF.

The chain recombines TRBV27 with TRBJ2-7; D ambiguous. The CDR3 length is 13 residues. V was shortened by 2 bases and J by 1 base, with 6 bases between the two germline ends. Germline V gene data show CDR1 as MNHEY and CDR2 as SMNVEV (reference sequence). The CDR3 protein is CASSLRRSYEQYF. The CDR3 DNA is TGTGCCAGCAGTTTACGGAGATCCTACGAGCAGTACTTC.

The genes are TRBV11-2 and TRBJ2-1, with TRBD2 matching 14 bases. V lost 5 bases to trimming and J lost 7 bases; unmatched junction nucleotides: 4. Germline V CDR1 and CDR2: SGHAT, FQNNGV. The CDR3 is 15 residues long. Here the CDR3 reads CASSAGLAGVNEQFF. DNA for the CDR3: TGTGCCAGCAGCGCGGGACTAGCGGGAGTGAATGAGCAGTTCTTC.

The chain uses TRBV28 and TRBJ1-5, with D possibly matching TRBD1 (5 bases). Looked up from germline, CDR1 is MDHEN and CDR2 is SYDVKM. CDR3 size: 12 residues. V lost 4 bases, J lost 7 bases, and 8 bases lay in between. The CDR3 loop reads CASSSGLQPQHF. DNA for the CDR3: TGTGCCAGCAGTTCGGGACTCCAGCCCCAGCATTTT.

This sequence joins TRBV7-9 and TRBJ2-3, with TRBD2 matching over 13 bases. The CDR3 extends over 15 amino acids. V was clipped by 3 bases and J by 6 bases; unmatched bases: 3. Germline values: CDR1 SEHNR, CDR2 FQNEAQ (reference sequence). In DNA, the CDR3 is TGTGCCAGCAGCTTGGGACTAGCGGGAATCGATACGCAGTATTTT. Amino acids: CASSLGLAGIDTQYF.

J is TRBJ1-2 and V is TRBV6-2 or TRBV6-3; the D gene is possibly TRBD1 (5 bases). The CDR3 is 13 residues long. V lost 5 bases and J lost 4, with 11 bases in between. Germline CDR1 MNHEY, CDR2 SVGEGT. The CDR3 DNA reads TGTGCCAGCAGTCAGGGTGGGTCCTATGGCTACACCTTC. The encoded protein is CASSQGGSYGYTF.

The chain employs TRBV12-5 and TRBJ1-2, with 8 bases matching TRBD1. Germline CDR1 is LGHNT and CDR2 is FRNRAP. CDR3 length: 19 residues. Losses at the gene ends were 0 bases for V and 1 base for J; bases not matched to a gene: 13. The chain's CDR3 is CASGLVTGTGPSINYGYTF. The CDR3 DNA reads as TGTGCTAGTGGTTTGGTGACCGGGACAGGACCATCCATTAACTATGGCTACACCTTC.

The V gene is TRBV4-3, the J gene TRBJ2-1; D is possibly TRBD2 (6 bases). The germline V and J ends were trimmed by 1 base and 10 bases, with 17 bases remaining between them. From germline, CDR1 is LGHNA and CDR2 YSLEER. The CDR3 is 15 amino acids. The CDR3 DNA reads TGCGCCAGCAGCCAAGTAGCGGACGATTTCGAAGAGCAGTTCTTC. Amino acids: CASSQVADDFEEQFF.

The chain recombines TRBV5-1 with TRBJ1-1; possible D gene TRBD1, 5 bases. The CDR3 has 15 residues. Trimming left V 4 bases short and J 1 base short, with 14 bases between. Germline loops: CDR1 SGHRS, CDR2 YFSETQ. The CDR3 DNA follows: TGCGCCAGCAGCCCGGGGGACCGAGAGAACACTGAAGCTTTCTTT. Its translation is CASSPGDRENTEAFF.

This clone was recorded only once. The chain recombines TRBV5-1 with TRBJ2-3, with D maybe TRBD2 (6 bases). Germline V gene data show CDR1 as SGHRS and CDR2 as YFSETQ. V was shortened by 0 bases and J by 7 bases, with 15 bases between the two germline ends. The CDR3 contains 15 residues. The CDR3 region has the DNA TGCGCCAGCAGCTTGGCCGCGACTAGTCCTAATACGCAGTATTTT. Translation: CASSLAATSPNTQYF.

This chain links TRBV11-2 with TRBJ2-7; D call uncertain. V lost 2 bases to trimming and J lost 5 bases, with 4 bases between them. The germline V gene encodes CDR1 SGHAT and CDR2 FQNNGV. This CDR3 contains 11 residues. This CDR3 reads CASSLFNEQYF. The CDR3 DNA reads TGTGCCAGCAGCTTATTCAACGAGCAGTACTTC.

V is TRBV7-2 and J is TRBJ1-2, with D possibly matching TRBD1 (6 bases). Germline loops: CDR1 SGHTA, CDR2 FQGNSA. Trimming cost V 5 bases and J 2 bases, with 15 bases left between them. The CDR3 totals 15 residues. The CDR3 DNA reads TGTGCCAGCAGCCCGAGACAGGAACACAACTATGGCTACACCTTC. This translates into CASSPRQEHNYGYTF.

The CDR3 DNA reads as TGTGCCAGCAGCACTCGGACAGGGAAGTTCACAGATACGCAGTATTTT. The encoded protein is CASSTRTGKFTDTQYF. The chain is built from TRBV5-4 and TRBJ2-3; 8 nucleotides align to TRBD1. With 4 bases clipped from V and 2 bases from J, the junction kept 9 bases outside the gene matches. In germline, CDR1 is SGHNT, CDR2 YYREEE (reference sequence). This CDR3 is built from 16 residues.